The 24 T cell receptor beta chains below all came from one sample that was sequenced in a study of PD-1 blockade in classical Hodgkin lymphoma. All patients experienced relapse after autologous stem cell transplantation, and brentuximab vedotin exposure was variable. Libraries were prepared by immunoSEQ multiplex PCR; TCRdb keeps only in-frame clonotypes and omits some of them. The sample holds 43,000 or so clones, 88% seen once. The sequencing used peripheral blood mononuclear cells (PBMCs), collected at baseline. The receptors were sampled from a human donor with classical Hodgkin lymphoma.

The V gene is TRBV28, the J gene TRBJ1-1; D uncertain. Trimming took off 7 bases at V and 0 bases at J, with 9 bases between the two ends. The CDR3 loop spans 13 amino acids. The germline CDR1 and CDR2 sequences are MDHEN and SYDVKM. Written as DNA, the CDR3 is TGTGCCAGCAATATCGCAGTGAACACTGAAGCTTTCTTT. Translation: CASNIAVNTEAFF.

A note on this clone: Other DNA sequences in the same sample also yield this CDR3. The genes are TRBV27 and TRBJ1-2; 8 bases agree with TRBD1. Germline V gene data show CDR1 as MNHEY and CDR2 as SMNVEV (reference sequence). The CDR3 loop spans 14 amino acids. The ends lost 0 bases at V and 7 bases at J; junction bases unmatched: 4. The CDR3 here is CASSLSTGESGYTF. The CDR3 DNA sequence: TGTGCCAGCAGTTTATCGACAGGGGAGAGTGGCTACACCTTC.

This clone appeared a single time. V is TRBV10-3 and J is TRBJ2-1, with 8 bases that match TRBD1. The CDR3 is made up of 14 amino acids. Germline lookup yields CDR1 ENHRY and CDR2 SYGVKD. The V gene end was trimmed by 6 bases and the J gene end by 6 bases; junction bases not matched to a gene: 7. The CDR3: CAIRADRGGNEQFF. DNA for the CDR3: TGTGCCATCAGGGCCGACAGGGGAGGCAATGAGCAGTTCTTC.

The chain is built from TRBV7-2 and TRBJ2-5; 8 positions match TRBD1. This CDR3 region has 15 residues. CDR1 is SGHTA, CDR2 FQGNSA, per germline. J lost 5 bases, V lost 1 base, and 6 bases had no gene match. Here the CDR3 reads CASSLVPDRVETQYF. The CDR3 DNA sequence: TGTGCCAGCAGCTTAGTGCCGGACAGGGTGGAGACCCAGTACTTC.

CDR3 protein: CASQGLARETQYF. CDR3 DNA sequence: TGTGCCAGCCAAGGGCTAGCTAGAGAGACCCAGTACTTC. The chain joins TRBV7-2 to TRBJ2-5, with a weak D call TRBD2 (5 bases). The CDR3 loop spans 13 amino acids. V was cut by 8 bases and J by 4 bases, with 14 bases left in between. Germline V gene data show CDR1 as SGHTA and CDR2 as FQGNSA. The full variable domain, completed using reference TRBV7-2 and TRBJ2-5, is GAGVSQSPSNKVTEKGKDVELRCDPISGHTALYWYRQSLGQGLEFLIYFQGNSAPDKSGLPSDRFSAERTGGSVSTLTIQRTQQEDSAVYLCASQGLARETQYFGPGTRLLVL.

The chain combines TRBV28 with TRBJ2-5, with 8 bases lining up with TRBD1. The CDR3 runs to 17 residues. V shed 5 bases and J 4 bases; nucleotides not matched to a gene: 15. CDR1 MDHEN and CDR2 SYDVKM come from the germline V gene. In DNA form, the CDR3 reads TGTGCCAGCAGTCCACCCCTAGGACAGGGAGTTGGAGAGACCCAGTACTTC. Translation gives CASSPPLGQGVGETQYF.

J is TRBJ2-2 and V is TRBV5-4; 9 nucleotides align to TRBD2. V shed 4 bases and J 6 bases; nucleotides not matched to a gene: 16. This CDR3 has 18 amino acids. Germline V CDR1 and CDR2: SGHNT, YYREEE (reference sequence). CDR3 DNA sequence: TGTGCCAGCAGCCCGGGGTTAGCGGGAGCCCGGGGTCCCGGGGAGCTGTTTTTT. Translating it yields CASSPGLAGARGPGELFF.

J is TRBJ2-1 and V is TRBV19; TRBD2 matches at 9 bases. Germline values: CDR1 LNHDA, CDR2 SQIVND (reference sequence). The CDR3 covers 17 residues. The junction had 11 bases not matched to a gene; V was cut back by 7 bases and J by 1 base. The CDR3 protein is CASNPRGGRASYNEQFF. The CDR3 region has the DNA TGTGCCAGTAACCCCCGGGGCGGGAGGGCATCCTACAATGAGCAGTTCTTC.

The chain links TRBV9 to TRBJ2-7; tentatively, D is TRBD2 (7 bases). Between the trimmed V and J ends, which lost 1 base and 3 bases, there was a span of 14 bases. CDR1 and CDR2 (germline): SGDLS, YYNGEE. This CDR3 spans 15 amino acids. For the CDR3, the DNA is TGTGCCAGCAGCGTAAGGGGGGGAATAGGCTACGAGCAGTACTTC. As protein: CASSVRGGIGYEQYF.

The CDR3 coding sequence is TGTGCCAGCAGCTTAGTTCGGAGTTGGGCCGGGGAGCTGTTTTTT. Its translation: CASSLVRSWAGELFF. The genes are TRBV7-2 and TRBJ2-2; D unclear. Trimming cost V 1 base and J 6 bases, with 12 bases left between them. Germline CDR1 SGHTA, CDR2 FQGNSA. The CDR3 has 15 amino acids.

This clone has just a few counts. The CDR3 coding sequence is TGCAGCGAAGTAACGGGGACTGAAGCTTTCTTT. Its translation: CSEVTGTEAFF. This rearrangement joins TRBV29-1 to TRBJ1-1; unclear D gene. Germline values: CDR1 SQVTM, CDR2 ANQGSEA. This CDR3 is 11 amino acids long. V was shortened by 7 bases and J by 5 bases, with 11 bases between the two germline ends.

The chain employs TRBV9 and TRBJ1-2; 7 positions match TRBD1. The length of the CDR3 is 18 residues. Looked up from germline, CDR1 is SGDLS and CDR2 is YYNGEE. V gave up 0 bases and J gave up 3 bases; unmatched junction bases: 14. The DNA for the CDR3 is TGTGCCAGCAGCGTAGGGGCCAGGGGGGGCGTAAGTGACTATGGCTACACCTTC. It specifies CASSVGARGGVSDYGYTF.

The V call is TRBV27, the J call TRBJ2-1, with a possible D match to TRBD2 (7 bases). The V and J ends lost 6 bases and 5 bases respectively, with 17 bases between them. CDR3 length: 15 residues. The germline V gene has CDR1 MNHEY and CDR2 SMNVEV (reference sequence). CDR3 sequence: CASSPEGGRNNEQFF. The CDR3 DNA is TGTGCCAGCAGCCCTGAGGGGGGGCGAAACAATGAGCAGTTCTTC.

This clone has only one observation. The chain recombines TRBV6-1 with TRBJ2-3; perhaps D is TRBD1 or TRBD2 (5 bases each). This CDR3 has 14 amino acids. The V gene's germline CDR1 is MNHNS and CDR2 SASEGT. V lost 2 bases, J lost 4 bases, and 10 bases lay in between. The CDR3 protein is CASSEQSGPDTQYF. DNA of the CDR3: TGTGCCAGCAGTGAACAGTCGGGGCCAGATACGCAGTATTTT.

The chain carries TRBV9 and TRBJ2-7, with TRBD2 identical over 9 bases. The CDR3 covers 14 residues. V lost 4 bases to trimming and J lost 6 bases; unmatched junction nucleotides: 8. The germline V gene encodes CDR1 SGDLS and CDR2 YYNGEE. The CDR3 bases are TGTGCCAGCAGCTCTAGCGGGACCTTCAGCGAGCAGTACTTC. It translates to CASSSSGTFSEQYF.

The V and J genes are TRBV19 and TRBJ1-5; no reliable D call. Germline assignment: CDR1 LNHDA and CDR2 SQIVND (reference sequence). V was shortened by 0 bases and J by 9 bases, with 12 bases between the two germline ends. The CDR3 consists of 14 residues. The CDR3 DNA is TGTGCCAGTAGTATAGATAAGGAGCTGGGGCCCCAGCATTTT. The encoded protein is CASSIDKELGPQHF.

The rearrangement links TRBV28 to TRBJ1-1, with D unclear. V was clipped by 6 bases and J by 4 bases, with 18 bases between them. Germline lookup yields CDR1 MDHEN and CDR2 SYDVKM. The CDR3 length is 15 residues. CDR3 region: CASSSLGRSSTEAFF. Written as DNA, the CDR3 is TGTGCCAGCAGCTCCCTTGGACGGTCGAGCACTGAAGCTTTCTTT.

V usage is TRBV9 and J usage is TRBJ2-7; TRBD1 agrees at 10 bases. This CDR3 has 15 amino acids. Germline CDR1 SGDLS, CDR2 YYNGEE. Unmatched junction bases numbered 6, after V lost 2 bases and J lost 4 bases. CDR3 DNA sequence: TGTGCCAGCAGCGTGGGGACAGGGGCAGGATACGAGCAGTACTTC. It yields the protein CASSVGTGAGYEQYF.

V usage is TRBV5-4 and J usage is TRBJ1-2; 9 bases line up with TRBD1. Germline V CDR1 and CDR2: SGHNT, YYREEE (reference sequence). The CDR3 has 15 amino acids. V dropped 3 bases and J dropped 6; count of bases not matched to a gene: 9. The CDR3 sequence is CASSYYDRGTNGYTF. CDR3 sequence (DNA): TGTGCCAGCAGCTATTACGACAGGGGGACTAATGGCTACACCTTC. The entire variable domain, with the rest obtained from reference TRBV5-4 and TRBJ1-2, is as follows: ETGVTQSPTHLIKTRGQQVTLRCSSQSGHNTVSWYQQALGQGPQFIFQYYREEENGRGNFPPRFSGLQFPNYSSELNVNALELDDSALYLCASSYYDRGTNGYTFGSGTRLTVV.

In DNA form, the CDR3 reads TGTGCCAGCTCACCACCGGGACGGGGAGGCGGTAATGAGCAGTTCTTC. Residues: CASSPPGRGGGNEQFF. The V gene is TRBV18, the J gene TRBJ2-1; possible D gene TRBD2, 6 bases. Per germline, CDR1 KGHSH and CDR2 LQKENI. The CDR3 has 16 residues. The V and J ends lost 0 bases and 7 bases respectively, with 16 bases between them.

This clone showed up just once. The chain couples TRBV18 to TRBJ2-2; D call uncertain. This CDR3 is built from 15 residues. V dropped 1 base and J dropped 1 base, with 7 bases sitting between them. Germline V CDR1 and CDR2: KGHSH, LQKENI. CDR3 nucleotides: TGTGCCAGCTCACCACAGCTGGAGAACACCGGGGAGCTGTTTTTT. It encodes CASSPQLENTGELFF.

The V and J genes are TRBV7-2 and TRBJ2-2; 7 positions agree with TRBD2. CDR1 is SGHTA, CDR2 FQGNSA, per germline. V gave up 5 bases and J gave up 6 bases; unmatched junction bases: 9. CDR3 length equals 15 residues. CDR3 protein: CASSNHRLASGELFF. The CDR3 DNA sequence: TGTGCCAGCAGCAACCACCGACTAGCTTCCGGGGAGCTGTTTTTT.

This clone was detected only a few times. Additional DNA sequences in this sample encode the identical CDR3. The chain employs TRBV6-5 and TRBJ2-2; D is possibly TRBD1 (6 bases). Trimming removed 6 bases from V and 0 bases from J, with 11 bases in between. This CDR3 region has 15 residues. Germline V gene data show CDR1 as MNHEY and CDR2 as SVGAGI. The CDR3 region has the DNA TGTGCCAGCAGGCCGGGACATTCGAACACCGGGGAGCTGTTTTTT. It specifies CASRPGHSNTGELFF.

This clone was seen a single time. The V gene is TRBV5-6, the J gene TRBJ2-1; TRBD2 might be the D (6 bases). CDR3 length: 15 residues. The V and J ends lost 6 bases and 4 bases respectively, with 17 bases between them. The germline CDR1 and CDR2 sequences are SGHDT and YYEEEE. This chain's CDR3 is CASTTDGGPYNEQFF. The CDR3 coding sequence is TGTGCCAGCACCACAGACGGGGGTCCGTACAATGAGCAGTTCTTC.